This TCR beta chain was profiled in a study of identical twins. This CDR3 contains 15 residues. Trimming removed 0 bases from V and 3 bases from J; junction bases left unmatched: 7. Germline V gives CDR1 DFQATT, CDR2 SNEGSKA (reference sequence). TCRdb reprocessed the 5' RACE reads with MiXCR, giving one entry per CDR3 protein. The sample has 1.5 million or so distinct CDR3 sequences; roughly a third are singletons. The receptor was isolated from a newborn girl in good health. The source material was cord blood. This chain joins TRBV20-1 and TRBJ2-7; TRBD1 agrees at 8 bases. The CDR3 loop is CSARDPLTGDYEQYF. In DNA form, the CDR3 reads TGCAGTGCTAGAGATCCTCTGACAGGGGACTACGAGCAGTACTTC.